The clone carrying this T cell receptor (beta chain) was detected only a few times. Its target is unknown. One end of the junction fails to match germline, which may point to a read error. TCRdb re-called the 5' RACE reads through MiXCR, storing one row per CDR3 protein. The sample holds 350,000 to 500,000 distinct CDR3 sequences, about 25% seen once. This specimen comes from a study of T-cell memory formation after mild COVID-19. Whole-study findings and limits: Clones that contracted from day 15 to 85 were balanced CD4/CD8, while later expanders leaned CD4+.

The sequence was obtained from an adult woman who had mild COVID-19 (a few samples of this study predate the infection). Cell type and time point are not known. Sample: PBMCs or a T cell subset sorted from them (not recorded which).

As DNA, the CDR3 is TGTGCTAGCAGCTTGAGTCAGGGGGCGATTGATGAGCAGTTCTTC. This gives the protein CASSLSQGAIDEQFF. V gene TRBV7-7 combines with J gene TRBJ2-1, with 8 bases identical to TRBD1. Per germline, CDR1 SSHAT and CDR2 FNYEAQ (reference sequence). This CDR3 has 15 amino acids. Full variable domain (remainder filled in from reference TRBV7-7 and TRBJ2-1): GAGVSQSPRYKVTKRGQDVTLRCDPISSHATLYWYQQALGQGPEFLTYFNYEAQPDKSGLPSDRFSAERPEGSISTLTIQRTEQRDSAMYRCASSLSQGAIDEQFFGPGTRLTVL.